This T cell receptor (beta chain) was captured by sequencing in a study of OX40 agonist ivuxolimab in advanced cancers. On the study more broadly: Patients were under 90% male with ages about 23 to 79, mean 60. Having had anti-PD-1, anti-PD-L1 or anti-CTLA-4 therapy before was allowed, and 40% to 45% had some.

Study-wide findings and caveats: With doses of 0.1 to 3.0 mg/kg, CD4+ and CD8+ blood T cells had undergone clonal expansion by week 6. Some patients who did not respond also had low normalized T-cell clonal expansion.

As concerns this clone: Its antigen remains unidentified.

Produced via immunoSEQ multiplex PCR; TCRdb's table is partial and in-frame only. The sample contains tens of thousands of clones, 75% to 85% of which appear only once. V gave up 4 bases and J gave up 8 bases, with 8 bases separating them. Looked up from germline, CDR1 is DFQATT and CDR2 is SNEGSKA (reference sequence). The CDR3 runs to 10 residues. The specimen was CD4+ or CD8+ T cells sorted from blood, collected in a trial of the OX40 agonist ivuxolimab. The genes are TRBV20-1 and TRBJ1-1, with D unresolved. This receptor was identified in an adult with an advanced solid tumor such as melanoma, head and neck, liver or kidney cancer. This CDR3 is CSATYWEAFF. DNA of the CDR3: TGCAGTGCTACGTATTGGGAAGCTTTCTTT.